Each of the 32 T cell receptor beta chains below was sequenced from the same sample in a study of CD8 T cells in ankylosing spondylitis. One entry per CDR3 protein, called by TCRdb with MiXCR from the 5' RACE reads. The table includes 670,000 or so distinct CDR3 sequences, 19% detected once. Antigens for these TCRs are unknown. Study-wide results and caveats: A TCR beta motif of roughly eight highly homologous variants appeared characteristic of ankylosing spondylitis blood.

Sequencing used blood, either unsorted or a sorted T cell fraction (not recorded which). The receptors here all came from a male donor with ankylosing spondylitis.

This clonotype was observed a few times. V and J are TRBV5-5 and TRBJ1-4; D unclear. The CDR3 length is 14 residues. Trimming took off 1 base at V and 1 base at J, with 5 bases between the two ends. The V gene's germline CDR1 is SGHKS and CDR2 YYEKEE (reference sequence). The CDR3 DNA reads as TGTGCCAGCAGCTTGTCGGAAACTAATGAAAAACTGTTTTTT. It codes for CASSLSETNEKLFF.

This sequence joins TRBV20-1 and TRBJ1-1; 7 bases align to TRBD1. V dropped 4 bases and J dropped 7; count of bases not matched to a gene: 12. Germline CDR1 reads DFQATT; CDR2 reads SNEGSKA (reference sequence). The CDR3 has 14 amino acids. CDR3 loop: CSATEDRHPVEAFF. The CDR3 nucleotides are TGCAGTGCTACTGAGGACAGGCACCCGGTTGAAGCTTTCTTT.

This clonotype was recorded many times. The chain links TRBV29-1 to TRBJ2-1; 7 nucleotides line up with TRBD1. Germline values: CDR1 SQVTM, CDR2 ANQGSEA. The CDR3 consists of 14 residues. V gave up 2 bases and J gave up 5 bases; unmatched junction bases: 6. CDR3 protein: CSVELWDRDNEQFF. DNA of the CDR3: TGCAGCGTTGAATTGTGGGACAGAGACAATGAGCAGTTCTTC.

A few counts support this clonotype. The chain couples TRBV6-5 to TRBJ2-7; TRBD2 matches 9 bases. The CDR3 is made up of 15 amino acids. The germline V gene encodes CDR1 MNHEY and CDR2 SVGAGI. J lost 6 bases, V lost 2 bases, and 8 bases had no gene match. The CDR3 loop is CASSYGLGSGGEQYF. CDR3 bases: TGTGCCAGCAGTTACGGACTAGGTAGCGGGGGCGAGCAGTACTTC.

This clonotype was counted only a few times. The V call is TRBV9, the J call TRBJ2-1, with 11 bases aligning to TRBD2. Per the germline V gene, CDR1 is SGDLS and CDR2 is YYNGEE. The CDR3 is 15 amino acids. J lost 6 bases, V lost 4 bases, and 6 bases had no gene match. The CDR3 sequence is CASSTGLAATNEQFF. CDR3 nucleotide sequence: TGTGCCAGCAGCACGGGACTAGCGGCCACCAATGAGCAGTTCTTC.

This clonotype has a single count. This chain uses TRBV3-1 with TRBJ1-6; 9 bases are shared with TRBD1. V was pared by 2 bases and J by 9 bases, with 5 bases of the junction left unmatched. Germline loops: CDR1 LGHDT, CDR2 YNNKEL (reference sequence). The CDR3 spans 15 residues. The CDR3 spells CASSQWDRDASPLHF. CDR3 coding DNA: TGTGCCAGCAGCCAATGGGACAGGGACGCTTCACCCCTCCACTTT.

In nucleotides, the CDR3 is TGTGCCAGCAGCCACCTACAAGACATGAACACTGAAGCTTTCTTT. As protein: CASSHLQDMNTEAFF. The chain recombines TRBV12-3 or TRBV12-4 with TRBJ1-1; D is undetermined. The CDR3 consists of 15 residues. V was shortened by 6 bases and J by 0 bases, with 14 bases between the two germline ends.

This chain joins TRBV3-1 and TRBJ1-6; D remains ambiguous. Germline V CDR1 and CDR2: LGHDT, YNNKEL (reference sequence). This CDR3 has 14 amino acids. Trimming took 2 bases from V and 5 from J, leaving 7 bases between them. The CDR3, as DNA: TGTGCCAGCAGCCAAAAGACGGATAATTCACCCCTCCACTTT. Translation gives CASSQKTDNSPLHF.

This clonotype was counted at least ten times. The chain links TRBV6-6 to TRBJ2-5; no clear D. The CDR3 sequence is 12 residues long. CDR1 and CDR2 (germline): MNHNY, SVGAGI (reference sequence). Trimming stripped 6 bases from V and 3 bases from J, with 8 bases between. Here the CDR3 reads CASSRSEETQYF. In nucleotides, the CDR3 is TGTGCCAGCAGCAGGAGCGAAGAGACCCAGTACTTC.

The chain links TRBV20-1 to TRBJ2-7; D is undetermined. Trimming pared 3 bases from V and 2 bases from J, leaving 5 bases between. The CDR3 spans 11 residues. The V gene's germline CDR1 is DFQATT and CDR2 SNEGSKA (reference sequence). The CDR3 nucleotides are TGCAGTGCTAGTTGGACCTACGAGCAGTACTTC. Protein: CSASWTYEQYF.

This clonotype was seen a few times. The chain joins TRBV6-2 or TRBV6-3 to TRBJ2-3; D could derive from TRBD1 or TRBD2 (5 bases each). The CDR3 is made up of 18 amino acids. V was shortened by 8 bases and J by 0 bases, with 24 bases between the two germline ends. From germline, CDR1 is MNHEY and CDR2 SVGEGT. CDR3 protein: CASQHRGLLTPSTDTQYF. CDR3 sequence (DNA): TGTGCCAGCCAACACCGGGGCCTTTTAACTCCTAGCACAGATACGCAGTATTTT.

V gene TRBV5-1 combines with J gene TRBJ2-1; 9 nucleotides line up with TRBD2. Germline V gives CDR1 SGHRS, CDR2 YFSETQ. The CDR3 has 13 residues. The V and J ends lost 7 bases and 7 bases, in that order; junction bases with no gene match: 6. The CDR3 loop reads CASGLAGLNEQFF. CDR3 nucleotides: TGCGCCAGCGGTCTAGCGGGATTAAATGAGCAGTTCTTC. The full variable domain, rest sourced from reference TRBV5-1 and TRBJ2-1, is KAGVTQTPRYLIKTRGQQVTLSCSPISGHRSVSWYQQTPGQGLQFLFEYFSETQRNKGNFPGRFSGRQFSNSRSEMNVSTLELGDSALYLCASGLAGLNEQFFGPGTRLTVL.

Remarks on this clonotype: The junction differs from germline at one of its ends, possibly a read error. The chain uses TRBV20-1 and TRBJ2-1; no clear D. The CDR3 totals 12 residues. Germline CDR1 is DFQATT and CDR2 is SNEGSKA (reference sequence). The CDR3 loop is CSARLPSSEQSF. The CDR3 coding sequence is TGCAGTGCTAGACTACCCAGTAGTGAGCAGTCCTTC.

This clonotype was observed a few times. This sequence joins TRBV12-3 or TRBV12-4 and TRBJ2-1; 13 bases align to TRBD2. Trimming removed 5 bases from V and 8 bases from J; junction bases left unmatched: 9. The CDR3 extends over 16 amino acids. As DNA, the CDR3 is TGTGCCAGCAGTATCCCGGGACTAGCGGGAATACATGAGCAGTTCTTC. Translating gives CASSIPGLAGIHEQFF.

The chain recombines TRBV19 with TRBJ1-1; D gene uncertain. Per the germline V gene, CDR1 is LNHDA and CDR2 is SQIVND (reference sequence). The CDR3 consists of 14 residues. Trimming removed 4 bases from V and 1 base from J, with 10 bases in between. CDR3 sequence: CASSRAPGNTEAFF. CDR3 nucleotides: TGTGCCAGTAGTAGGGCCCCAGGGAACACTGAAGCTTTCTTT.

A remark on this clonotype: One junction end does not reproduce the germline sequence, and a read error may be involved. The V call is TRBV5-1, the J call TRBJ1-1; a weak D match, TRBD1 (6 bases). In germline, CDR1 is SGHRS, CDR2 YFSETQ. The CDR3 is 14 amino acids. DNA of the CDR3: TGCGCCAGCAGCTTGACAGGGTTGGTCACTGAAGCTTACTTT. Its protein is CASSLTGLVTEAYF.

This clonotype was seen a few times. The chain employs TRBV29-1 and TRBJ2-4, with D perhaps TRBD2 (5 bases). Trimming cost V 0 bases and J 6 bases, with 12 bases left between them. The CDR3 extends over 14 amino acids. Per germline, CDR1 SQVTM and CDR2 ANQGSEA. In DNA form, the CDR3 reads TGCAGCGTTGAAGATGGGGAGTTGGGAAACATTCAGTACTTC. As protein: CSVEDGELGNIQYF.

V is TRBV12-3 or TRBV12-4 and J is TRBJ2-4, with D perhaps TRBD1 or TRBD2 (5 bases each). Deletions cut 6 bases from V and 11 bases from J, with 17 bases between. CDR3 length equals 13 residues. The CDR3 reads CASSLNPGDVQYF. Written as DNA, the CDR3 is TGTGCCAGCAGCCTGAACCCCGGGGACGTTCAGTACTTC.

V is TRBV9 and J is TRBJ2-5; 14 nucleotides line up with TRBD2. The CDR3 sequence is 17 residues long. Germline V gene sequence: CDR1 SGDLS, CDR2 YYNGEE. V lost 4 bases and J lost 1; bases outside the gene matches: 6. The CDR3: CASSPRTSGGTQETQYF. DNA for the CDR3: TGTGCCAGCAGCCCTCGGACTAGCGGGGGGACCCAAGAGACCCAGTACTTC.

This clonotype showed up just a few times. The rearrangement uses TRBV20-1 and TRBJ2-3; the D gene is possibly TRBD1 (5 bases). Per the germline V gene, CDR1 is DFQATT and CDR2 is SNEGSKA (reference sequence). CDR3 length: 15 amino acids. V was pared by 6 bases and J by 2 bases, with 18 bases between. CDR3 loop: CSALPLTGYTDTQYF. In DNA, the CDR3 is TGCAGTGCCCTTCCTCTAACAGGATACACAGATACGCAGTATTTT.

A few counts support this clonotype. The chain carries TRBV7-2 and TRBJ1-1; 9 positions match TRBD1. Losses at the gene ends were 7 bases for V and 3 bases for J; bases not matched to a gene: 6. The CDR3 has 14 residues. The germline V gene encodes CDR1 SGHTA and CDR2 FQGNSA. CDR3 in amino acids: CASTRQGGDTEAFF. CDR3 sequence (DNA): TGTGCCAGCACCCGACAGGGGGGAGACACTGAAGCTTTCTTT.

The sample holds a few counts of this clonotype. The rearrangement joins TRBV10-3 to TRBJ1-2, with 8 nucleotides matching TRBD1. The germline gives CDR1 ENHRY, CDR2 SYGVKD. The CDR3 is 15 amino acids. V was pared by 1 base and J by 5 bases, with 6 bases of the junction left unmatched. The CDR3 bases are TGTGCCATCAGTGAGTTGGGACAGGACGAGTATGGCTACACCTTC. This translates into CAISELGQDEYGYTF.

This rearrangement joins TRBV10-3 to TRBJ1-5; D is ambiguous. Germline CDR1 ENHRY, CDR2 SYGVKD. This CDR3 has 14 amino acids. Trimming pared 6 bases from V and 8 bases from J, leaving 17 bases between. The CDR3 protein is CAIRGSRANEPQHF. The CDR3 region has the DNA TGTGCCATCAGGGGGAGTCGGGCAAATGAGCCCCAGCATTTT.

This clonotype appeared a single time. This CDR3 reads CASSYPERTVYGYTF. The CDR3 bases are TGTGCCAGCAGTTACCCTGAGAGGACGGTCTATGGCTACACCTTC. The V call is TRBV6-5, the J call TRBJ1-2, with D uncertain. The germline V gene has CDR1 MNHEY and CDR2 SVGAGI. The V end lost 2 bases, the J end lost 4 bases, and 14 bases lay between the germline ends. The CDR3 runs 15 residues.

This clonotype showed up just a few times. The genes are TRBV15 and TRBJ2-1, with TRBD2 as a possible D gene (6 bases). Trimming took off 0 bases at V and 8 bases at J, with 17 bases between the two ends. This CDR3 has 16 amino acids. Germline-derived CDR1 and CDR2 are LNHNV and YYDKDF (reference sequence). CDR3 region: CATSRDVGGFFDEQFF. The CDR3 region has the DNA TGTGCCACCAGCAGAGACGTGGGAGGATTTTTCGATGAGCAGTTCTTC.

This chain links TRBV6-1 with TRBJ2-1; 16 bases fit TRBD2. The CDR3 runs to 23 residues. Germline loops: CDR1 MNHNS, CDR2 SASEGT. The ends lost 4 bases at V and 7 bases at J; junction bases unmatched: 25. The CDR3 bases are TGTGCCAGCAGTGTTAAGGGGGCGCCGGGACTAGCGGGAGGGCCCCTTCCTTGGAATGAGCAGTTCTTC. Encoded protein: CASSVKGAPGLAGGPLPWNEQFF.

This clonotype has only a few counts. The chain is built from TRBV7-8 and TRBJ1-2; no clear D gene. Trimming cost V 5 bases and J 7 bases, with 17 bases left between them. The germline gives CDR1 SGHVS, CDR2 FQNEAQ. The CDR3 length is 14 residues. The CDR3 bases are TGTGCCAGCAGCCGAATAGTCGGGGAGGGTGGCTACACCTTC. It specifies CASSRIVGEGGYTF.

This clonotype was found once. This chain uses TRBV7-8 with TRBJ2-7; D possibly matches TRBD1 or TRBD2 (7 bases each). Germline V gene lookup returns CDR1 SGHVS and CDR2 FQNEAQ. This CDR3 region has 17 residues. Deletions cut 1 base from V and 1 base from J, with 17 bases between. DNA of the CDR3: TGTGCCAGCAGCTTAGAGGGATGGGAGGGGGCTTCCTACGAGCAGTACTTC. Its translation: CASSLEGWEGASYEQYF.

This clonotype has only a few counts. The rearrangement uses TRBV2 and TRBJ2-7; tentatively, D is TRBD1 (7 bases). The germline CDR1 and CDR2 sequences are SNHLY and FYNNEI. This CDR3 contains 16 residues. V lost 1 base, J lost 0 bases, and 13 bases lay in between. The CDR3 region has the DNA TGTGCCAGCAGTGAAGTTCAGGGGGGTCCCTCCTACGAGCAGTACTTC. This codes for CASSEVQGGPSYEQYF.

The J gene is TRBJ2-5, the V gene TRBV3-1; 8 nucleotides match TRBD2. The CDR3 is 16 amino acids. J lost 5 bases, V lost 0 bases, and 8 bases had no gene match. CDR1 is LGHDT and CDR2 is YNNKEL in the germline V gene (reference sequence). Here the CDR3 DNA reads TGTGCCAGCAGCCAAGAGAGGACTAGCCCCGGGGAGACCCAGTACTTC. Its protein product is CASSQERTSPGETQYF.

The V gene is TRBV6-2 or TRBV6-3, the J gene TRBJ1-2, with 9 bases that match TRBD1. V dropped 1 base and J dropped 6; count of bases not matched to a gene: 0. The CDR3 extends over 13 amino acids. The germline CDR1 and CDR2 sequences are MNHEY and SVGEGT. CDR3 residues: CASSYWTGDGYTF. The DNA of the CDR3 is TGTGCCAGCAGTTACTGGACAGGGGATGGCTACACCTTC.

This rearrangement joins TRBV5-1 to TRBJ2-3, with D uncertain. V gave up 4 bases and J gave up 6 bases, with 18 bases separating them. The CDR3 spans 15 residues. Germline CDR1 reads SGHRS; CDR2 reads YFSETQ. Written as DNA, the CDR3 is TGCGCCAGCAGCCCCGGTGGCGCGGCAGGTGATACGCAGTATTTT. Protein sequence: CASSPGGAAGDTQYF.